One sample yielded the 27 T cell receptor beta chains listed below, sequenced in a study of PD-1 blockade in classical Hodgkin lymphoma. TCRdb's copy holds only in-frame clones and misses some; the assay was immunoSEQ multiplex PCR. The sample yields roughly 150,000 clones, around 84% seen once. After autologous stem cell transplantation all patients relapsed, and prior brentuximab vedotin exposure differed between cohorts. Material: peripheral blood mononuclear cells (PBMCs), obtained before the second cycle of nivolumab. These receptors were taken from a human donor with classical Hodgkin lymphoma.

The chain joins TRBV6-5 to TRBJ2-6, with D uncertain. In germline, CDR1 is MNHEY, CDR2 SVGAGI. The CDR3 spans 16 residues. The ends were cut back, 5 bases at V and 5 bases at J, with 16 bases in the middle. CDR3 sequence: CASSHYAQSRANVLTF. In DNA form, the CDR3 reads TGTGCCAGCAGTCACTATGCACAAAGTCGGGCCAACGTCCTGACTTTC.

This clone occurred a few times. This chain uses TRBV28 with TRBJ1-5; weak D call: TRBD1 (6 bases). Germline CDR1 reads MDHEN; CDR2 reads SYDVKM. V lost 0 bases and J lost 7, with 13 bases in between. The CDR3 consists of 15 residues. The CDR3 nucleotides read TGTGCCAGCAGTTTATGGCCGCAGGGGCTCCAGCCCCAGCATTTT. Its protein is CASSLWPQGLQPQHF.

This clone was picked up a small number of times. The chain has TRBV28 and TRBJ1-2; no clear D. Germline V CDR1 and CDR2: MDHEN, SYDVKM. The CDR3 totals 12 residues. V gave up 4 bases and J gave up 3 bases, with 6 bases separating them. The CDR3 sequence is CASSSAYYGYTF. The CDR3 nucleotides read TGTGCCAGCAGTTCTGCTTACTATGGCTACACCTTC.

J is TRBJ2-1 and V is TRBV15; D ambiguous. Germline V gene data show CDR1 as LNHNV and CDR2 as YYDKDF (reference sequence). V was shortened by 7 bases and J by 6 bases, with 10 bases between the two germline ends. The CDR3 runs to 12 residues. DNA for the CDR3: TGTGCCACCATGGCGCGCGGCAATGAGCAGTTCTTC. It yields the protein CATMARGNEQFF. The full variable domain, rest sourced from reference TRBV15 and TRBJ2-1, is DAMVIQNPRYQVTQFGKPVTLSCSQTLNHNVMYWYQQKSSQAPKLLFHYYDKDFNNEADTPDNFQSRRPNTSFCFLDIRSPGLGDTAMYLCATMARGNEQFFGPGTRLTVL.

V is TRBV19 and J is TRBJ2-1; 8 bases align to TRBD1. This CDR3 contains 17 residues. With 6 bases clipped from V and 0 bases from J, the junction kept 10 bases outside the gene matches. Germline assignment: CDR1 LNHDA and CDR2 SQIVND (reference sequence). The CDR3 DNA reads as TGTGCCAGTAGACCTAGGGCCGGGACAGGCTCCTACAATGAGCAGTTCTTC. This translates into CASRPRAGTGSYNEQFF.

The rearrangement uses TRBV27 and TRBJ2-1; weak D call: TRBD2 (6 bases). CDR1 is MNHEY, CDR2 SMNVEV, per germline (reference sequence). Trimming stripped 4 bases from V and 6 bases from J, with 16 bases between. This CDR3 spans 15 amino acids. CDR3 residues: CASSSLQVGLNEQFF. CDR3 coding DNA: TGTGCCAGCAGTTCCCTGCAGGTGGGACTCAATGAGCAGTTCTTC.

The chain employs TRBV19 and TRBJ1-5; the D gene is possibly TRBD1 (5 bases). CDR3 length equals 15 residues. Germline V CDR1 and CDR2: LNHDA, SQIVND (reference sequence). Trimming shortened V by 6 bases and J by 2 bases, and 14 bases separated the two germline ends. CDR3 in amino acids: CASRLLGLGNQPQHF. Written as DNA, the CDR3 is TGTGCCAGTAGGTTATTGGGGCTCGGCAATCAGCCCCAGCATTTT.

The rearrangement links TRBV7-8 to TRBJ2-1; D gene uncertain. V was shortened by 1 base and J by 6 bases, with 16 bases between the two germline ends. CDR3 length: 16 residues. CDR1 and CDR2 from the germline V gene are SGHVS and FQNEAQ. For the CDR3, the DNA is TGTGCCAGCAGCTTAGTCGGAACCGGATGGTCCAATGAGCAGTTCTTC. Amino acid sequence: CASSLVGTGWSNEQFF.

The chain employs TRBV30 and TRBJ2-1; TRBD2 is a possible D gene (5 bases). Per germline, CDR1 GTSNPN and CDR2 SVGIG (reference sequence). Trimming left V 3 bases short and J 9 bases short, with 15 bases between. This CDR3 spans 13 amino acids. CDR3 bases: TGTGCCTGGAGCGGAGCGAGAGAGGGTGAGCAGTTCTTC. Encoded protein: CAWSGAREGEQFF.

J is TRBJ1-3 and V is TRBV6-5, with a tentative D call TRBD1 (5 bases). Germline V gene lookup returns CDR1 MNHEY and CDR2 SVGAGI. The V and J ends lost 0 bases and 7 bases respectively, with 13 bases between them. There are 15 residues in the CDR3. The CDR3 coding sequence is TGTGCCAGCAGTTACTCCAGCAGGGTAGTGAACACCATATATTTT. Protein sequence: CASSYSSRVVNTIYF.

The CDR3 DNA follows: TGTGCCAGCAGTTTTCAGGGTGTGGGTAATGAAAAACTGTTTTTT. It is translated as CASSFQGVGNEKLFF. The V call is TRBV6-5, the J call TRBJ1-4; perhaps TRBD1 as D (5 bases). V was pared by 4 bases and J by 4 bases, with 13 bases between. CDR1 MNHEY and CDR2 SVGAGI come from the germline V gene. The CDR3 length is 15 residues.

The chain uses TRBV6-5 and TRBJ2-7, with 10 bases fitting TRBD1. Germline lookup yields CDR1 MNHEY and CDR2 SVGAGI. V shed 4 bases and J 0 bases; nucleotides not matched to a gene: 6. The CDR3 has 16 amino acids. The chain's CDR3 is CASSSGQGLISYEQYF. The DNA of the CDR3 is TGTGCCAGCAGTTCGGGACAGGGGTTAATCTCCTACGAGCAGTACTTC.

The chain carries TRBV27 and TRBJ2-3; no clear D. Trimming took off 6 bases at V and 1 base at J, with 8 bases between the two ends. In germline, CDR1 is MNHEY, CDR2 SMNVEV (reference sequence). The CDR3 is made up of 13 amino acids. Here the CDR3 reads CASRGRGTDTQYF. The DNA for the CDR3 is TGTGCCAGCAGGGGTCGAGGCACAGATACGCAGTATTTT.

CDR3 region: CASRAEASGNTIYF. The DNA for the CDR3 is TGTGCCAGCAGGGCTGAGGCCTCTGGAAACACCATATATTTT. V gene TRBV5-4 combines with J gene TRBJ1-3; no firm D call. Germline V gene lookup returns CDR1 SGHNT and CDR2 YYREEE (reference sequence). The CDR3 has 14 residues. V was shortened by 5 bases and J by 0 bases, with 9 bases between the two germline ends.

The CDR3 protein is CASSVDRGPAEQYF. The CDR3 nucleotides are TGCGCCAGCAGCGTCGACAGGGGCCCCGCCGAGCAGTACTTC. The V call is TRBV5-1, the J call TRBJ2-7, with TRBD1 identical over 8 bases. V was pared by 4 bases and J by 6 bases, with 9 bases of the junction left unmatched. The CDR3 runs 14 residues. The V gene's germline CDR1 is SGHRS and CDR2 YFSETQ.

This clone was recorded many times. This chain connects TRBV2 to TRBJ2-5, with unresolved D. Trimming left V 4 bases short and J 5 bases short, with 8 bases between. The germline V gene encodes CDR1 SNHLY and CDR2 FYNNEI. The CDR3 consists of 12 residues. In nucleotides, the CDR3 is TGTGCCAGCAGTGTAGGCCCCGAGACCCAGTACTTC. The encoded protein is CASSVGPETQYF.

The rearrangement uses TRBV29-1 and TRBJ2-3; maybe TRBD1 (6 bases). V dropped 6 bases and J dropped 1 base, with 17 bases sitting between them. This CDR3 has 15 amino acids. Per germline, CDR1 SQVTM and CDR2 ANQGSEA. The CDR3 DNA follows: TGCAGCGTGACGAGGGGGAATAGCGGCACAGATACGCAGTATTTT. The encoded protein is CSVTRGNSGTDTQYF.

The V gene is TRBV2, the J gene TRBJ1-6; D gene uncertain. Between the trimmed V and J ends, which lost 8 bases and 5 bases, there was a span of 4 bases. CDR3 length: 11 residues. Germline V gene data show CDR1 as SNHLY and CDR2 as FYNNEI. CDR3 protein: CASGNNSPLHF. CDR3 bases: TGTGCCAGCGGGAATAATTCACCCCTCCACTTT.

V gene TRBV29-1 combines with J gene TRBJ2-2, with 10 bases that match TRBD1. This CDR3 comprises 13 residues. V was clipped by 5 bases and J by 6 bases; unmatched bases: 3. Germline V CDR1 and CDR2: SQVTM, ANQGSEA. The CDR3 DNA is TGCAGCGTTCGGACAGGGGGGGCCGGGGAGCTGTTTTTT. This gives the protein CSVRTGGAGELFF.

This clone was seen a single time. The V call is TRBV10-3, the J call TRBJ2-1, with TRBD2 as a possible D gene (6 bases). Germline assignment: CDR1 ENHRY and CDR2 SYGVKD. This CDR3 spans 12 amino acids. V gave up 6 bases and J gave up 8 bases, with 11 bases separating them. The chain's CDR3 is CAIRGGWDEQFF. The CDR3 DNA sequence: TGTGCCATCAGGGGAGGCTGGGATGAGCAGTTCTTC.

CDR3 coding DNA: TGTGCCAGCAGCACGCGAGACAGAAGGGTTCCATACGAGCAGTACTTC. This sequence encodes CASSTRDRRVPYEQYF. The chain recombines TRBV7-6 with TRBJ2-7, with D perhaps TRBD1 (5 bases). From germline, CDR1 is SGHVS and CDR2 FNYEAQ. There are 16 residues in the CDR3. Trimming pared 5 bases from V and 4 bases from J, leaving 21 bases between.

The chain combines TRBV9 with TRBJ1-6; 7 bases are a match to TRBD1. Trimming cost V 4 bases and J 0 bases; bases outside gene matches: 4. The CDR3 contains 16 residues. Germline V gene lookup returns CDR1 SGDLS and CDR2 YYNGEE. For the CDR3, the DNA is TGTGCCAGCAGCACAGGGGACGGCTCCTATAATTCACCCCTCCACTTT. This encodes CASSTGDGSYNSPLHF. Complete variable domain (other parts from reference TRBV9 and TRBJ1-6): DSGVTQTPKHLITATGQRVTLRCSPRSGDLSVYWYQQSLDQGLQFLIQYYNGEERAKGNILERFSAQQFPDLHSELNLSSLELGDSALYFCASSTGDGSYNSPLHFGNGTRLTVT.

This chain joins TRBV7-3 and TRBJ2-3; TRBD2 agrees at 9 bases. The V gene end was trimmed by 1 base and the J gene end by 5 bases; junction bases not matched to a gene: 7. The CDR3 is 16 residues long. Per the germline V gene, CDR1 is SGHTA and CDR2 is FQGTGA. CDR3 residues: CASSLNPPLAGDTQYF. The DNA of the CDR3 is TGTGCCAGCAGCTTAAACCCCCCACTAGCGGGAGATACGCAGTATTTT. The whole variable domain, filled in from reference TRBV7-3 and TRBJ2-3, reads GAGVSQTPSNKVTEKGKYVELRCDPISGHTALYWYRQSLGQGPEFLIYFQGTGAADDSGLPNDRFFAVRPEGSVSTLKIQRTERGDSAVYLCASSLNPPLAGDTQYFGPGTRLTVL.

J is TRBJ2-1 and V is TRBV25-1; D might be TRBD2 (6 bases). The ends were cut back, 6 bases at V and 4 bases at J, with 22 bases in the middle. Germline CDR1 and CDR2: MGHDK and SYGVNS. This CDR3 has 17 residues. CDR3 protein: CASSPPGGAHPYNEQFF. The CDR3 nucleotides are TGTGCCAGCAGCCCACCCGGCGGGGCTCACCCATACAATGAGCAGTTCTTC. Full variable domain (rest looked up from reference TRBV25-1 and TRBJ2-1): EADIYQTPRYLVIGTGKKITLECSQTMGHDKMYWYQQDPGMELHLIHYSYGVNSTEKGDLSSESTVSRIRTEHFPLTLESARPSHTSQYLCASSPPGGAHPYNEQFFGPGTRLTVL.

The chain joins TRBV9 to TRBJ1-3, with a possible D match to TRBD1 (5 bases). The CDR3 loop spans 16 amino acids. V lost 0 bases and J 0 bases, leaving 10 bases between the germline ends. Germline CDR1 reads SGDLS; CDR2 reads YYNGEE. The CDR3 nucleotides read TGTGCCAGCAGCGTAGCTGGGGGGTTCTCTGGAAACACCATATATTTT. Protein: CASSVAGGFSGNTIYF.

This clone was counted a few times. The chain is built from TRBV5-6 and TRBJ2-1; 13 bases align to TRBD2. The germline CDR1 and CDR2 sequences are SGHDT and YYEEEE. The length of the CDR3 is 19 residues. J lost 3 bases, V lost 3 bases, and 12 bases had no gene match. The CDR3 loop is CASSSGTSGIHPLYNEQFF. CDR3 bases: TGTGCCAGCAGCTCGGGGACTAGCGGGATTCATCCCCTCTACAATGAGCAGTTCTTC.

The chain links TRBV27 to TRBJ2-7; 7 positions agree with TRBD1. After removal of 2 bases from V and 10 bases from J, the junction contained 14 bases not matched to a gene. The germline V gene has CDR1 MNHEY and CDR2 SMNVEV (reference sequence). This CDR3 is 15 amino acids long. The CDR3 protein is CASSLTRTGDLAQYF. CDR3 coding DNA: TGTGCCAGCAGTTTAACCCGGACAGGAGACCTTGCTCAGTACTTC.